Below, 31 T cell receptor beta chains from the same sample are listed, as sequenced in a study of T cells in Graves' hyperthyroidism and ophthalmopathy. RNA transcripts gave rise to amplified TCR beta CDR3 regions. In the first-round RT-PCR of the TCR CDR3, the HTBI primer set was used. TCRdb processed the multiplex PCR reads anew with MiXCR; each CDR3 protein has one entry. The sample includes around 290,000 distinct CDR3 sequences, about 13% of them seen just once. Sequencing was performed on blood. These receptors came from a woman between 40 and 55 years old with Graves' hyperthyroidism.

This clonotype was seen repeatedly, ten times or more. V gene TRBV6-1 combines with J gene TRBJ1-1, with D possibly being TRBD1 (6 bases). This CDR3 spans 13 amino acids. V was shortened by 5 bases and J by 6 bases, with 13 bases between the two germline ends. Germline CDR1 and CDR2: MNHNS and SASEGT. This CDR3 is CASSYLQGAEAFF. CDR3 nucleotides: TGTGCCAGCAGTTACCTACAGGGAGCTGAAGCTTTCTTT.

This sequence joins TRBV3-1 and TRBJ2-6; the D call may be TRBD1 or TRBD2 (5 bases each). Trimming cost V 4 bases and J 2 bases, with 15 bases left between them. CDR1 is LGHDT, CDR2 YNNKEL, per germline (reference sequence). The CDR3 spans 17 residues. The chain's CDR3 is CASSPGPLRAGANVLTF. The CDR3 coding sequence is TGTGCCAGCAGCCCGGGACCTCTACGTGCTGGGGCCAACGTCCTGACTTTC.

This clonotype was seen a few times. CDR3 DNA: TGTGCCAGTATCCTGACAGGGGGCAGCACCGGGGAGCTGTTTTTT. This translates into CASILTGGSTGELFF. The chain links TRBV19 to TRBJ2-2; TRBD1 aligns across 10 bases. Germline V gene data show CDR1 as LNHDA and CDR2 as SQIVND (reference sequence). The CDR3 loop spans 15 amino acids. V was clipped by 7 bases and J by 4 bases; unmatched bases: 6.

This clonotype occurred many times. The chain combines TRBV12-3 or TRBV12-4 with TRBJ1-6, with TRBD1 identical over 7 bases. Losses at the gene ends were 5 bases for V and 12 bases for J; bases not matched to a gene: 4. The CDR3 length is 12 residues. CDR3 coding DNA: TGTGCCAGCAGTGAACAGGGGCAACCCCTCCACTTT. Amino acid sequence: CASSEQGQPLHF.

This clonotype was detected a few times. The rearrangement links TRBV15 to TRBJ1-2; D possibly corresponds to TRBD1 (6 bases). Trimming removed 3 bases at V and 4 bases at J, with 12 bases between. The germline gives CDR1 LNHNV, CDR2 YYDKDF (reference sequence). This CDR3 comprises 14 residues. DNA for the CDR3: TGTGCCACCAGCAGCAGGGGACCTCCCTATGGCTACACCTTC. Translation: CATSSRGPPYGYTF.

This clonotype was found many times. The CDR3 reads CASSRTGVLGYTF. The CDR3, as DNA: TGTGCCAGCAGTAGGACAGGGGTTCTTGGCTACACCTTC. This chain links TRBV2 with TRBJ1-2; 9 nucleotides match TRBD1. The CDR3 totals 13 residues. V shed 5 bases, J shed 7 bases, and the junction held 5 bases outside the gene matches. Germline V gene sequence: CDR1 SNHLY, CDR2 FYNNEI.

The chain uses TRBV4-1 and TRBJ2-4, with 8 nucleotides matching TRBD2. CDR3 length: 16 amino acids. Germline-derived CDR1 and CDR2 are MGHRA and YSYEKL. The trim removed 3 bases at V and 0 bases at J, leaving 4 bases unmatched. CDR3 in DNA: TGCGCCAGCAGCCAGCCCGGGAGGGCAGCCAAAAACATTCAGTACTTC. Translation: CASSQPGRAAKNIQYF.

This clonotype was counted a few times. The rearrangement joins TRBV5-8 to TRBJ2-1, with unresolved D. Germline V gives CDR1 SGHTS, CDR2 YDEGEE. The germline V and J ends were trimmed by 0 bases and 4 bases, with 11 bases remaining between them. The length of the CDR3 is 15 residues. This CDR3 is CASSLVLNTYNEQFF. The CDR3 DNA reads as TGTGCCAGCAGCTTGGTTCTGAACACTTACAATGAGCAGTTCTTC.

This clonotype was seen repeatedly, ten times or more. The V gene is TRBV28, the J gene TRBJ2-7; D possibly corresponds to TRBD1 (5 bases). In germline, CDR1 is MDHEN, CDR2 SYDVKM. This CDR3 comprises 18 residues. V gave up 5 bases and J gave up 4 bases, with 27 bases separating them. DNA of the CDR3: TGTGCCAGCAGTAGGGGTCGAGACCTCACACCTTCACATTACGAGCAGTACTTC. Protein: CASSRGRDLTPSHYEQYF.

There are many counts of this clonotype. This chain uses TRBV7-8 with TRBJ1-2; 7 bases agree with TRBD1. Germline loops: CDR1 SGHVS, CDR2 FQNEAQ. The CDR3 loop spans 14 amino acids. Trimming removed 1 base from V and 3 bases from J; junction bases left unmatched: 2. In DNA form, the CDR3 reads TGTGCCAGCAGCTTAGGCCAGGGGGACTATGGCTACACCTTC. Its translation: CASSLGQGDYGYTF.

This clonotype was found a few times. This chain connects TRBV20-1 to TRBJ1-4; a weak D match, TRBD1 (5 bases). The V end lost 0 bases, the J end lost 7 bases, and 12 bases lay between the germline ends. Looked up from germline, CDR1 is DFQATT and CDR2 is SNEGSKA (reference sequence). This CDR3 spans 14 amino acids. The CDR3, as DNA: TGCAGTGCTAGAGATCGGGGGTATGGTGAAAAACTGTTTTTT. This codes for CSARDRGYGEKLFF.

The sample holds one count of this clonotype. The chain has TRBV6-5 and TRBJ2-1; 7 nucleotides align to TRBD2. Trimming took 0 bases from V and 7 from J; bases not matched to a gene: 9. Germline CDR1 reads MNHEY; CDR2 reads SVGAGI. The CDR3 covers 16 residues. As DNA, the CDR3 is TGTGCCAGCAGTTACTCGACGGGGGGTTATTTGAATGAGCAGTTCTTC. This gives the protein CASSYSTGGYLNEQFF.

There are many counts of this clonotype. V gene TRBV7-2 combines with J gene TRBJ2-5; D is tentatively TRBD1 or TRBD2 (5 bases each). Germline assignment: CDR1 SGHTA and CDR2 FQGNSA. Trimming cost V 1 base and J 0 bases, with 12 bases left between them. The CDR3 is 16 residues long. The CDR3 spells CASSLGGIRHQETQYF. The CDR3 bases are TGTGCCAGCAGCTTAGGGGGGATCAGACACCAAGAGACCCAGTACTTC.

This clonotype was seen at least ten times. The CDR3 loop is CASSFTGARTDTQYF. In DNA form, the CDR3 reads TGTGCCAGCAGCTTTACAGGGGCTAGGACAGATACGCAGTATTTT. The rearrangement joins TRBV5-5 to TRBJ2-3; 7 nucleotides align to TRBD1. V was clipped by 2 bases and J by 3 bases; unmatched bases: 6. CDR3 size: 15 residues. The germline CDR1 and CDR2 sequences are SGHKS and YYEKEE (reference sequence).

At least ten counts were recorded for this clonotype. The chain links TRBV7-9 to TRBJ2-1; TRBD2 matches at 15 bases. Germline CDR1 SEHNR, CDR2 FQNEAQ (reference sequence). The CDR3 is 16 amino acids. Germline trimming cut 4 bases from V and 8 bases from J; bases unmatched to any gene: 6. CDR3 bases: TGTGCCAGCAGCTCCGGGACTAGCGGGAGGATGCATGAGCAGTTCTTC. Protein product: CASSSGTSGRMHEQFF. Complete variable domain (other parts from reference TRBV7-9 and TRBJ2-1): DTGVSQNPRHKITKRGQNVTFRCDPISEHNRLYWYRQTLGQGPEFLTYFQNEAQLEKSRLLSDRFSAERPKGSFSTLEIQRTEQGDSAMYLCASSSGTSGRMHEQFFGPGTRLTVL.

As regards this clonotype: It may be a read error: a sequence one base away is much more abundant. As DNA, the CDR3 is TGTGCCAGCAGTTTCTCCAGGTCGAACACTGAAGCTTTCTTT. It codes for CASSFSRSNTEAFF. This sequence joins TRBV12-3 or TRBV12-4 and TRBJ1-1, with no clear D. The CDR3 has 14 amino acids. V lost 3 bases and J lost 1, with 9 bases in between.

This clonotype occurred many times. J is TRBJ2-7 and V is TRBV2; 13 nucleotides match TRBD2. The CDR3 spans 18 residues. With 6 bases clipped from V and 0 bases from J, the junction kept 11 bases outside the gene matches. Germline V lookup: CDR1 SNHLY, CDR2 FYNNEI. The CDR3 region has the DNA TGTGCCAGCAGATACGGACTAGCGGGAGACAGGAGCTCCTACGAGCAGTACTTC. Amino acid sequence: CASRYGLAGDRSSYEQYF.

This clonotype was seen a handful of times. The junction and the germline gene differ at one end; a read error may be behind it. The chain uses TRBV29-1 and TRBJ2-5; TRBD1 or TRBD2 may be the D gene (5 bases each). The germline V gene encodes CDR1 SQVTM and CDR2 ANQGSEA. The CDR3 totals 14 residues. The CDR3 loop is CSVRIGTAQETRYF. As DNA, the CDR3 is TGCAGCGTTCGTATCGGGACCGCCCAAGAGACCCGGTACTTC.

Ten or more counts support this clonotype. The chain carries TRBV12-5 and TRBJ2-1, with no clear D. The CDR3 loop spans 12 amino acids. Trimming cost V 6 bases and J 7 bases, with 10 bases left between them. The V gene's germline CDR1 is LGHNT and CDR2 FRNRAP. The CDR3 is CASGFNRNEQFF. The CDR3 bases are TGTGCTAGTGGCTTTAACAGAAATGAGCAGTTCTTC.

This clonotype occurred a few times. V usage is TRBV18 and J usage is TRBJ1-5, with D possibly TRBD1 on 5 matching bases. The CDR3 runs 16 residues. Germline V lookup: CDR1 KGHSH, CDR2 LQKENI. V shed 3 bases and J shed 11 bases, with 23 bases lying between them. CDR3 in amino acids: CASSPSVQGGIGSQHF. The DNA for the CDR3 is TGTGCCAGCTCACCTTCCGTTCAGGGAGGAATCGGGTCCCAGCATTTT.

This clonotype was seen at least ten times. This sequence joins TRBV6-5 and TRBJ1-4; weak D call: TRBD1 (5 bases). Germline V gene lookup returns CDR1 MNHEY and CDR2 SVGAGI. Trimming cost V 2 bases and J 7 bases, with 11 bases left between them. This CDR3 region has 14 residues. CDR3 DNA sequence: TGTGCCAGCAGTTACAGGGGAGGAGGTGAAAAACTGTTTTTT. This sequence encodes CASSYRGGGEKLFF.

At least ten counts were recorded for this clonotype. The V gene is TRBV19, the J gene TRBJ1-5, with D perhaps TRBD1 (5 bases). The V end lost 5 bases, the J end lost 5 bases, and 13 bases lay between the germline ends. Germline CDR1 is LNHDA and CDR2 is SQIVND (reference sequence). The CDR3 has 14 residues. The chain's CDR3 is CASSSRDGYQPQHF. The CDR3 coding sequence is TGTGCCAGTAGTTCCCGGGACGGATATCAGCCCCAGCATTTT.

This clonotype was seen repeatedly, ten times or more. J is TRBJ2-7 and V is TRBV2, with no clear D. V was cut by 1 base and J by 3 bases, with 4 bases left in between. CDR3 length: 12 residues. Germline CDR1 and CDR2: SNHLY and FYNNEI. CDR3 amino acids: CASSEGVYEQYF. CDR3 in DNA: TGTGCCAGCAGTGAAGGGGTCTACGAGCAGTACTTC.

This chain uses TRBV5-1 with TRBJ1-2; the D is unclear. V was cut by 0 bases and J by 3 bases, with 6 bases left in between. The germline gives CDR1 SGHRS, CDR2 YFSETQ. The CDR3 runs 13 residues. The CDR3 protein is CASSLARDYGYTF. In DNA, the CDR3 is TGCGCCAGCAGCTTGGCACGTGACTATGGCTACACCTTC.

This clonotype was seen at least ten times. CDR3 loop: CASSLGGLAGGHEQYF. The CDR3 region has the DNA TGTGCCAGCAGTTTAGGGGGACTAGCGGGAGGCCACGAGCAGTACTTC. V is TRBV12-3 or TRBV12-4 and J is TRBJ2-7, with TRBD2 identical over 15 bases. The CDR3 has 16 amino acids. The J segment lost 5 bases and the V segment lost 1 base, leaving 3 bases of the junction unmatched.

The V and J genes are TRBV5-1 and TRBJ2-7; TRBD1 matches 10 bases. Trimming at V came to 0 bases and at J to 2 bases, leaving 8 bases not matched to a gene. Germline values: CDR1 SGHRS, CDR2 YFSETQ. There are 17 residues in the CDR3. Here the CDR3 reads CASSLAPGTGDPYEQYF. CDR3 nucleotide sequence: TGCGCCAGCAGCTTGGCCCCCGGGACAGGGGACCCCTACGAGCAGTACTTC.

Notes on this clonotype: Given a much more abundant clone one base away, this may be a read error. The chain recombines TRBV20-1 with TRBJ1-2, with D hard to call. This CDR3 comprises 13 residues. Germline V gives CDR1 DFQATT, CDR2 SNEGSKA (reference sequence). The CDR3 coding sequence is TGCGGTGCCCCTCTCAAGCGAGGCTATGGCTACACCTTC. Encoded protein: CGAPLKRGYGYTF.

The sample holds many counts of this clonotype. The chain joins TRBV24-1 to TRBJ2-1, with TRBD2 matching over 12 bases. Per germline, CDR1 KGHDR and CDR2 SFDVKD. This CDR3 comprises 15 residues. J was trimmed by 6 bases and V by 3 bases; bases with no gene match: 2. The DNA of the CDR3 is TGTGCCACCAGTGATCCGGGACTAGCGGGCAATGAGCAGTTCTTC. Its translation is CATSDPGLAGNEQFF.

This clonotype was picked up many times. The chain combines TRBV2 with TRBJ1-2; TRBD1 is a possible D gene (5 bases). Germline V gives CDR1 SNHLY, CDR2 FYNNEI. Trimming removed 4 bases from V and 7 bases from J, with 16 bases in between. CDR3 length: 14 residues. As DNA, the CDR3 is TGTGCCAGCAGTGTATCGGACATCTCCCCTGGCTACACCTTC. It is translated as CASSVSDISPGYTF. Supplemented by reference TRBV2 and TRBJ1-2, the full variable domain reads EPEVTQTPSHQVTQMGQEVILRCVPISNHLYFYWYRQILGQKVEFLVSFYNNEISEKSEIFDDQFSVERPDGSNFTLKIRSTKLEDSAMYFCASSVSDISPGYTFGSGTRLTVV.

This clonotype has at least ten counts. V is TRBV9 and J is TRBJ2-2; unclear D gene. CDR1 is SGDLS and CDR2 is YYNGEE in the germline V gene. V lost 5 bases to trimming and J lost 6 bases, with 8 bases between them. This CDR3 has 12 amino acids. CDR3 DNA: TGTGCCAGCAGTCAAACACCCGGGGAGCTGTTTTTT. Translating it yields CASSQTPGELFF.

V and J are TRBV20-1 and TRBJ2-1; weak D call: TRBD2 (5 bases). Germline V lookup: CDR1 DFQATT, CDR2 SNEGSKA (reference sequence). This CDR3 spans 14 amino acids. Trimming took 1 base from V and 7 from J, leaving 14 bases between them. This CDR3 is CSARGSQRRNEQFF. The CDR3 DNA sequence: TGCAGTGCTAGAGGCAGCCAGCGGCGTAATGAGCAGTTCTTC.